This note documents a single T cell receptor beta chain sequence. Its antigen is unknown. Per-base quality was not reported, and no clone a single base away is much larger than it. Library method: the immunoSEQ multiplex PCR assay. From the authors' description of their analysis: To diagnose cytomegalovirus status from the catalog of TCR beta chain sequences, a statistical classification framework was built. Not all clones reach the TCRdb copy of this immuneACCESS table, which keeps in-frame sequences only. Checked studies attribute under half of the gap to unresolved V genes and leave the rest unexplained. The D gene and trimming were derived from the DNA, and the V and J assignments and clone size from that table. Across this sample there are about 260,000 clones, with 90% seen only once. Together, the top ten hold approximately 3% of the sample. The sample comes from a study of cytomegalovirus exposure and HLA in healthy donors (dated by TCRdb to 2015 to 2018). In terms of the full investigation: According to a later analysis, the approximately 120 validation repertoires were produced on the same platform as the roughly 600 repertoires of the first cohort. The study was designed to test whether signatures of past pathogen exposure could be identified by cataloging public T cell receptors. A separate validation cohort of 100 to 150 different subjects was used in addition to the 666-subject first cohort. High-throughput TCR immunosequencing, statistical association of individual TCRs with disease status, and machine learning were combined to predict cytomegalovirus infection status. What the study reported, not specific to this receptor: The validation cohort had no HLA typing available for a later analysis, so co-occurrence within that cohort was assessed over all 120 or so repertoires. The classifier was reported to diagnose cytomegalovirus status with high specificity and sensitivity in both the original cohort and the validation cohort. Of the cluster scores, approximately 94% were above 0 in a later analysis, which found that TCRs clustered in the first cohort also tended to co-occur in the 120 validation repertoires. A few of the identified cytomegalovirus-associated TCR beta chains were confirmed in vitro to be specific for cytomegalovirus antigens. The study listed 164 TCR beta chains as associated with cytomegalovirus. According to the authors, the approach could potentially be generalized to other disease states and immunological phenotypes. Most TCR sequences were observed very rarely across donors, whereas some public TCRs were present in many individuals.

Donors formed part of the validation cohort, which comprised 120 subjects and was distinct from the first cohort of under 850 subjects. The sequenced material came from PBMCs. This sequence was found in a young woman in good health and CMV-seronegative.

The DNA reads TGTGCCAGCAGTTCGGGACAGGACTATGGCTACACCTTC. Its product reads: CASSSGQDYGYTF. This chain is built from TRBV27 and TRBJ1-2, with TRBD1 matching 8 junction bases. Taken from the germline V gene (reference sequence), the CDR1 and CDR2 loops are MNHEY and SMNVEV. The CDR3 measures 13 amino acids from cysteine to phenylalanine. Of all the DNA, just the CDR3 is kept, 39 bases in frame from base 1. V is pruned by 4 bases and J by 3 bases, leaving 1 base of the junction without a gene match.